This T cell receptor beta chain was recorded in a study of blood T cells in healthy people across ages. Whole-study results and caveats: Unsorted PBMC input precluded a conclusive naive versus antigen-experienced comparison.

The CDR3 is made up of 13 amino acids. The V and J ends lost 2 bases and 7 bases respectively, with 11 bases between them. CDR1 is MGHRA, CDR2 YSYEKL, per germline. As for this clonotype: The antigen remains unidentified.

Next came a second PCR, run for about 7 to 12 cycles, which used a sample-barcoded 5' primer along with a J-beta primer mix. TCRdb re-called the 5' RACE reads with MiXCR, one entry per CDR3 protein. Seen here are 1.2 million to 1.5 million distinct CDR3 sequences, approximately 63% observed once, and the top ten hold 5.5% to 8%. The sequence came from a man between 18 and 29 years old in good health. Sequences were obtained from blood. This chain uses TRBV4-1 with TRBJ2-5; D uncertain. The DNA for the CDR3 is TGCGCCAGCAGCCAATTCGGCAGAGCGACCCAGTACTTC. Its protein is CASSQFGRATQYF.